This T cell receptor (beta chain) appears in the sequencing data of a study of T cells expressing NK-cell markers (dated by TCRdb to about 2020). Some background on the complete study: TCR beta-chain repertoires were profiled in sorted CD3+CD56+NKG2C+, CD3+CD56+NKG2C- and CD3+CD56-NKG2C+ T-cell subsets from several donors. Among the eight sequenced donors, only one was HCMV-seronegative, while the other seven were HCMV-seropositive. Randomly selected healthy volunteers, three men and five women, were used as the eight sequenced donors. The libraries were sequenced on Illumina HiSeq 2000/2500, MiSeq or NextSeq, producing 2 x 150 bp reads.

Based on the germline V gene, the CDR1 and CDR2 sequences are SGHTA and FQGNSA. The CDR3 runs 13 amino acids, cysteine and phenylalanine included. The DNA is unrecorded. The run used an Illumina HiSeq 2000. TCR beta cDNA libraries were made by 5'RACE template switching that added a universal primer site and unique molecular identifiers. Priming for cDNA synthesis came from the TCR beta constant segment, and two successive PCR amplification steps followed. The authors' analysis ran thus. MIGEC handled demultiplexing of the reads and grouping by UMI, while MiTCR was used to assemble and quantify clonotypes. To remove erroneous sequences, TCR cDNA sequences were retained only when supported by two or more reads. The tcR package was used for downstream repertoire analysis, and clonotypes were matched between fractions using CDR3 nucleotide sequence together with V segment. VDJmatch was used to annotate antigen specificity against VDJdb, with one amino acid substitution allowed in CDR3. TCRdb reprocessed the reads and lists each CDR3 protein sequence as a single entry, with no DNA. None of the V and J calls come from the authors' own analysis; TCRdb made them. The sample table gives 300,000 or so distinct CDR3 sequences. The top ten clonotypes cover roughly 4.2% of the sample.

Concerning this clonotype: The antigen this receptor binds is unknown.

To determine HCMV serostatus, a commercial ELISA kit was used to detect HCMV-specific IgG in serum. Peripheral blood mononuclear cells were isolated from blood by Ficoll density gradient centrifugation. General conclusions and limits of the study: In several donors, the dominant CD3+CD56+NKG2C+ clonotypes ranked among the top 10 CD8+ clonotypes, making up 1.0-7.0% of CD8+ T cells. Those dominant clonotypes were again the most abundant among CD3+CD56-NKG2C+ cells in a few donors, at about 25-65%. Whether the expanded NKG2C-expressing T cell clones were specific for HCMV antigens remained unclear.

The receptor chain draws on TRBV7-2 and TRBJ2-1; with no DNA, the TCRdb D assignment of TRBD2 cannot be verified. The TCR sequence derives from a woman between 18 and 70 years old in good health. The specimen sequenced was blood T cells: a sorted CD56 or NKG2C T cell subset, CD4+ or CD8+ T cells, or bulk PBMC T cells (not recorded which). The encoded CDR3 is CASSALAGNEQFF. With the rest looked up from the reference TRBV7-2 and TRBJ2-1 genes rather than sequenced, the full variable domain is GAGVSQSPSNKVTEKGKDVELRCDPISGHTALYWYRQSLGQGLEFLIYFQGNSAPDKSGLPSDRFSAERTGGSVSTLTIQRTQQEDSAVYLCASSALAGNEQFFGPGTRLTVL.